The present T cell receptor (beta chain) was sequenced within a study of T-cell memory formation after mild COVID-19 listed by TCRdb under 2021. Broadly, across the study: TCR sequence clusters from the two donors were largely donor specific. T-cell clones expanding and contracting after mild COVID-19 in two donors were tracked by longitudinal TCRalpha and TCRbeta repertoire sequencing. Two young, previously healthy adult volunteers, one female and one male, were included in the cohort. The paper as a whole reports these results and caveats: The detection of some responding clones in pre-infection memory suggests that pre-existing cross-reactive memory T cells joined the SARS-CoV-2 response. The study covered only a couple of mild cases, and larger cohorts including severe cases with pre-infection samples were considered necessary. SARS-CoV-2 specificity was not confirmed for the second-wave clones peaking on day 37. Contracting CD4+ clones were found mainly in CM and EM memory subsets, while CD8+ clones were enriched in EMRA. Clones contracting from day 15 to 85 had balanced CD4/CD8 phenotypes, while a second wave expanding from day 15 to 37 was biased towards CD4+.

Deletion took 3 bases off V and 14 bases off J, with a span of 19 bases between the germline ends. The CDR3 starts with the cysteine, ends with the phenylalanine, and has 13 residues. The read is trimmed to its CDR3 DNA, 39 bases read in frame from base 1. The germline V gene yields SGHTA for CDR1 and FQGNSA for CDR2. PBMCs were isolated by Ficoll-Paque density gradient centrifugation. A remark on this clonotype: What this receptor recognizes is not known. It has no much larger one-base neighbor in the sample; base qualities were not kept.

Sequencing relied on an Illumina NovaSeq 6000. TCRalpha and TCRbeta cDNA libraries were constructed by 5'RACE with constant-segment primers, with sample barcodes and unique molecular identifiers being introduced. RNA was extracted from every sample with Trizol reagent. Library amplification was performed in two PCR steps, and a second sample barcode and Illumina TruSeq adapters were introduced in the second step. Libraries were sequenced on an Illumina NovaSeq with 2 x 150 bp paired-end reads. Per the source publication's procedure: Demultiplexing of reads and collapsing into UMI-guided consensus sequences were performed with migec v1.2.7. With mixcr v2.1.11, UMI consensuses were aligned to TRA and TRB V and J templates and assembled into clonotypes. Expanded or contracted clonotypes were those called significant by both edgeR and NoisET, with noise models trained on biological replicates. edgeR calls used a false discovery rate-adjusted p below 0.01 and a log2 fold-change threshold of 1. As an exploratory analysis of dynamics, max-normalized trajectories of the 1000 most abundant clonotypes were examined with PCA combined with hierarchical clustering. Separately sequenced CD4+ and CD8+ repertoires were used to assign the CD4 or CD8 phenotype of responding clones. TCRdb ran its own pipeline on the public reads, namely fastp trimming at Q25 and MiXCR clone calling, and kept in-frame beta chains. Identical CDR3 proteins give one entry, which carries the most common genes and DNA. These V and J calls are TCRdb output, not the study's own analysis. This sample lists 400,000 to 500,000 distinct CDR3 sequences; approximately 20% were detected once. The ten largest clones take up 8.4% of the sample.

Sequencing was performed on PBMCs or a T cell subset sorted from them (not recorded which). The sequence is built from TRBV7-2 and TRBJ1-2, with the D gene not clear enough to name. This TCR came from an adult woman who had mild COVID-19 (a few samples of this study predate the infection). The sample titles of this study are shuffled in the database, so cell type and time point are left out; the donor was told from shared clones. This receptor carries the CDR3 CASSFGGGYLWTF. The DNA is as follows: TGTGCCAGCAGCTTCGGTGGAGGCTACTTATGGACCTTC. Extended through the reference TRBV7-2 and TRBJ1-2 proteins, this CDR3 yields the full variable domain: GAGVSQSPSNKVTEKGKDVELRCDPISGHTALYWYRQSLGQGLEFLIYFQGNSAPDKSGLPSDRFSAERTGGSVSTLTIQRTQQEDSAVYLCASSFGGGYLWTFGSGTRLTVV.